These 4 T cell receptor beta chains were sequenced from one sample in a study of cytomegalovirus exposure and HLA in healthy donors. 13 Jbeta primers and 60 Vbeta primers were used for the PCR. Libraries were prepared by immunoSEQ multiplex PCR; TCRdb keeps only in-frame clonotypes and omits some of them. The sample has some 130,000 clones; over 70% are singletons. The sample comprised PBMCs. These receptors were obtained from a man aged 18 to 35 in good health and CMV-seronegative.

V gene TRBV30 combines with J gene TRBJ1-4; 9 bases are a match to TRBD1. The CDR3 extends over 16 amino acids. V shed 0 bases, J shed 7 bases, and the junction held 9 bases outside the gene matches. The V gene's germline CDR1 is GTSNPN and CDR2 SVGIG (reference sequence). The CDR3: CAWSVGTGGQVEKLFF. The DNA of the CDR3 is TGTGCCTGGAGTGTTGGAACAGGGGGCCAAGTTGAAAAACTGTTTTTT.

This clone was found once. A junction end diverges from the germline sequence, so it may reflect a read error. V and J are TRBV7-9 and TRBJ2-7; a possible D gene is TRBD1 (5 bases). CDR3 size: 13 residues. CDR1 is SEHNR and CDR2 is FQNEAQ in the germline V gene (reference sequence). In DNA form, the CDR3 reads TGTTCCAGCTCCAGGACACCGACCTACGAGCAGTACTTC. This sequence encodes CSSSRTPTYEQYF. Based on the CDR3 plus reference TRBV7-9 and TRBJ2-7, the full variable domain is DTGVSQNPRHKITKRGQNVTFRCDPISEHNRLYWYRQTLGQGPEFLTYFQNEAQLEKSRLLSDRFSAERPKGSFSTLEIQRTEQGDSAMYLCSSSRTPTYEQYFGPGTRLTVT.

This rearrangement joins TRBV5-8 to TRBJ2-2; D not certain. The V and J ends lost 4 bases and 2 bases respectively, with 12 bases between them. In germline, CDR1 is SGHTS, CDR2 YDEGEE. The length of the CDR3 is 15 residues. This chain's CDR3 is CASSPRVTNTGELFF. CDR3 nucleotide sequence: TGTGCCAGCAGCCCACGGGTGACCAACACCGGGGAGCTGTTTTTT. Supplemented by reference TRBV5-8 and TRBJ2-2, the full variable domain reads EAGVTQSPTHLIKTRGQQATLRCSPISGHTSVYWYQQALGLGLQFLLWYDEGEERNRGNFPPRFSGRQFPNYSSELNVNALELEDSALYLCASSPRVTNTGELFFGEGSRLTVL.

The chain joins TRBV5-5 to TRBJ2-7; TRBD1 matches at 8 bases. Germline CDR1 and CDR2: SGHKS and YYEKEE (reference sequence). The CDR3 has 14 residues. The ends lost 1 base at V and 4 bases at J; junction bases unmatched: 4. CDR3 nucleotides: TGTGCCAGCAGCTTGAGGCAGGGGGCTTACGAGCAGTACTTC. It specifies CASSLRQGAYEQYF.